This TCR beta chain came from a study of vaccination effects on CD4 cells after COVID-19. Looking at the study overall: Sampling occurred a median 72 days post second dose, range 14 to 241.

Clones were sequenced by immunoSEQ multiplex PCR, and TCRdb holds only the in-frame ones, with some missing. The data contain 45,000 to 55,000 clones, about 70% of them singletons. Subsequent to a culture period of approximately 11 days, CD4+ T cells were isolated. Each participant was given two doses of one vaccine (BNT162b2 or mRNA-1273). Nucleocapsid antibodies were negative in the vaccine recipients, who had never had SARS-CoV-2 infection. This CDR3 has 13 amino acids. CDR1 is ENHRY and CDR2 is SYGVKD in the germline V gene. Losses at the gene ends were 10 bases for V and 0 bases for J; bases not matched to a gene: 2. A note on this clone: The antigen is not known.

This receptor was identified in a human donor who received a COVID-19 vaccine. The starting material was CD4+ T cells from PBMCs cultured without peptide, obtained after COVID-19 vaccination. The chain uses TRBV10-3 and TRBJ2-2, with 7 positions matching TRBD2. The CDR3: CATSGPNTGELFF. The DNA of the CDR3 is TGTGCCACTAGCGGCCCGAACACCGGGGAGCTGTTTTTT.